The 3 T cell receptor beta chains presented below share a single source sample, sequenced in a study of T-cell memory formation after mild COVID-19. TCRdb passed the 5' RACE reads through MiXCR, listing each CDR3 protein once. Counted here are fewer than 700,000 distinct CDR3 sequences, 18% occurring once; the ten biggest clones make up more than 10%. The sequenced sample consisted of PBMCs or a T cell subset sorted from them (not recorded which). These receptors all stem from an adult woman who had mild COVID-19 (a few samples of this study predate the infection). Cell type and time point are not known.

There are many counts of this clonotype. The chain combines TRBV27 with TRBJ2-7; the D call may be TRBD1 or TRBD2 (5 bases each). The V end lost 2 bases, the J end lost 0 bases, and 14 bases lay between the germline ends. CDR1 and CDR2 from the germline V gene are MNHEY and SMNVEV (reference sequence). The CDR3 is 16 amino acids. The CDR3 sequence: CASSLKSAGSSYEQYF. DNA of the CDR3: TGTGCCAGCAGTTTAAAGTCGGCAGGGAGCTCCTACGAGCAGTACTTC.

A few counts support this clonotype. The rearrangement joins TRBV7-8 to TRBJ1-1; 11 nucleotides line up with TRBD1. J gave up 6 bases and V 6 bases, and 3 bases lay outside the gene matches. This CDR3 comprises 13 residues. Germline V gene data show CDR1 as SGHVS and CDR2 as FQNEAQ. CDR3 residues: CASRRTGGPEAFF. The CDR3 DNA reads TGTGCCAGCAGGAGGACAGGGGGCCCTGAAGCTTTCTTT. Supplemented by reference TRBV7-8 and TRBJ1-1, the full variable domain reads GAGVSQSPRYKVAKRGQDVALRCDPISGHVSLFWYQQALGQGPEFLTYFQNEAQLDKSGLPSDRFFAERPEGSVSTLKIQRTQQEDSAVYLCASRRTGGPEAFFGQGTRLTVV.

The genes are TRBV7-9 and TRBJ2-7; D uncertain. Looked up from germline, CDR1 is SEHNR and CDR2 is FQNEAQ (reference sequence). Trimming left V 5 bases short and J 4 bases short, with 15 bases between. The CDR3 loop spans 14 amino acids. CDR3 sequence (DNA): TGTGCCAGCAGCCCCGAGAGTGGCAGGTACGAGCAGTACTTC. This gives the protein CASSPESGRYEQYF.